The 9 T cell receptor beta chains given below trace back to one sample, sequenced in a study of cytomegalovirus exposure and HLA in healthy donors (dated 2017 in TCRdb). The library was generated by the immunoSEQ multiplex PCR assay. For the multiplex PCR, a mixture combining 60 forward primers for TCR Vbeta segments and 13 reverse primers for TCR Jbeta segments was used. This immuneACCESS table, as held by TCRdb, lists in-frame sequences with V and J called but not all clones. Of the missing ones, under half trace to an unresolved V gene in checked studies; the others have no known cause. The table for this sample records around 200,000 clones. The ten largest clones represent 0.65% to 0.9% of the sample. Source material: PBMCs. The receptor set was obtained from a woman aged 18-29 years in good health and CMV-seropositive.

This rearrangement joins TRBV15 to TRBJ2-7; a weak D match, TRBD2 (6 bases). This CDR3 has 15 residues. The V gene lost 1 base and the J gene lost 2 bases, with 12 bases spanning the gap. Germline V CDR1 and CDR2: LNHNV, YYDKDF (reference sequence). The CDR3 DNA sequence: TGTGCCACCAGCAGAGGCGGGACCGGGACCTACGAGCAGTACTTC. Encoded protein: CATSRGGTGTYEQYF.

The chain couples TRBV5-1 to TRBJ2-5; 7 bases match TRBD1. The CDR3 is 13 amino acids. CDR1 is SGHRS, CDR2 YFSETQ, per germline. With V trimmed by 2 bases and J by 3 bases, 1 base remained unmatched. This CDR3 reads CASSLGTEETQYF. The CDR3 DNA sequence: TGCGCCAGCAGCTTAGGGACAGAAGAGACCCAGTACTTC.

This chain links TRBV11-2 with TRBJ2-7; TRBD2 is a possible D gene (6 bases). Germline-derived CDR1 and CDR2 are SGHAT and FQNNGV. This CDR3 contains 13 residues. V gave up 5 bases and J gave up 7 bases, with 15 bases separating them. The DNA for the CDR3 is TGTGCCAGCAGCCTCGGGGGTTGGCAAGAGCAGTACTTC. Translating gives CASSLGGWQEQYF.

The CDR3 is CASSLRPGTLNTEAFF. The DNA of the CDR3 is TGTGCCAGCAGCCTCCGGCCCGGGACATTGAACACTGAAGCTTTCTTT. The chain combines TRBV11-2 with TRBJ1-1, with D tentatively TRBD1 (6 bases). The germline V gene encodes CDR1 SGHAT and CDR2 FQNNGV. The CDR3 runs to 16 residues. V lost 5 bases and J 0 bases, leaving 16 bases between the germline ends. Looking up the rest from reference TRBV11-2 and TRBJ1-1 gives the full variable domain: EAGVAQSPRYKIIEKRQSVAFWCNPISGHATLYWYQQILGQGPKLLIQFQNNGVVDDSQLPKDRFSAERLKGVDSTLKIQPAKLEDSAVYLCASSLRPGTLNTEAFFGQGTRLTVV.

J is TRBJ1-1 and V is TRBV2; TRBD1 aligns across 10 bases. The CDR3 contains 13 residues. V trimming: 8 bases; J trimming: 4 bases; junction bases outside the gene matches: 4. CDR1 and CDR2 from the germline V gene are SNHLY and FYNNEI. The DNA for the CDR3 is TGTGCCAGCCATCGGACAGGGGGCACTGAAGCTTTCTTT. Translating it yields CASHRTGGTEAFF.

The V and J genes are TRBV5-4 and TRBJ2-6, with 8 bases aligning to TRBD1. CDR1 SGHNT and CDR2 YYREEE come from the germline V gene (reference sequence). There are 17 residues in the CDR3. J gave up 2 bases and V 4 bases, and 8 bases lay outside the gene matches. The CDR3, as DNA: TGTGCCAGCAGCCCGCCTCGACAGGGGACTGGGGCCAACGTCCTGACTTTC. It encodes CASSPPRQGTGANVLTF.

The CDR3 sequence is CASSREPGSPYGYTF. CDR3 sequence (DNA): TGTGCCAGCAGCAGAGAGCCAGGGTCCCCCTATGGCTACACCTTC. The chain recombines TRBV7-9 with TRBJ1-2; a possible D gene is TRBD1 (5 bases). Trimming left V 5 bases short and J 4 bases short, with 17 bases between. The length of the CDR3 is 15 residues. Germline lookup yields CDR1 SEHNR and CDR2 FQNEAQ (reference sequence).

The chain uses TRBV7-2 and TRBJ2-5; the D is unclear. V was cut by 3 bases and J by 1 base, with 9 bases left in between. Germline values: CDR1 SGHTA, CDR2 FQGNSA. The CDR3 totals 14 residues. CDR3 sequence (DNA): TGTGCCAGCAGCTTTTTATTGTCCCAAGAGACCCAGTACTTC. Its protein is CASSFLLSQETQYF.

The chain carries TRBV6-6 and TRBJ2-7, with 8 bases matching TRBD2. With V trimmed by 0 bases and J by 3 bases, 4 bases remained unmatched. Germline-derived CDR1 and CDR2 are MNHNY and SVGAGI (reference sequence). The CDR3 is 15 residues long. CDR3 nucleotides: TGTGCCAGCAGTTACTCGACCAGCGGGGGCTACGAGCAGTACTTC. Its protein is CASSYSTSGGYEQYF.